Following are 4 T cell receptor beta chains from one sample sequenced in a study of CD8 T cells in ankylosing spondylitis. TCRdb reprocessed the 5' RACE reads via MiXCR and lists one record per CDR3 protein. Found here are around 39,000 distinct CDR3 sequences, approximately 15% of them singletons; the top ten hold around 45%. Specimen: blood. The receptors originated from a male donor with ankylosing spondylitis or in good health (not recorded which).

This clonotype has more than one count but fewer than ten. This CDR3 is CASSQDHLLGTQYF. DNA of the CDR3: TGTGCCAGCAGCCAAGATCACTTACTTGGGACCCAGTACTTC. The chain has TRBV14 and TRBJ2-5; D remains unclear. Germline loops: CDR1 SGHDN, CDR2 FVKESK. With 0 bases removed from V and 7 bases from J, the gap between germline ends came to 12 bases. The CDR3 sequence is 14 residues long.

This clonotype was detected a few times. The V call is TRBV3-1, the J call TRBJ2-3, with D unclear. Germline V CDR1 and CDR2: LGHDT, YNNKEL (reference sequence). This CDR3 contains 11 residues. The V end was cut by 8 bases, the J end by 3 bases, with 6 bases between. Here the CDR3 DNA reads TGTGCCAGCCTGATGACAGATACGCAGTATTTT. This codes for CASLMTDTQYF.

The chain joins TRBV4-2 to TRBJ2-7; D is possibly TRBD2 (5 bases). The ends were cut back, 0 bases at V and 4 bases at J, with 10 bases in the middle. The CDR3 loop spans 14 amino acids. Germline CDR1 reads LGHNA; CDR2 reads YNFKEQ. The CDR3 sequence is CASSQETRRYEQYV. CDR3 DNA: TGTGCCAGCAGCCAAGAGACTCGGAGGTACGAGCAGTACGTC.

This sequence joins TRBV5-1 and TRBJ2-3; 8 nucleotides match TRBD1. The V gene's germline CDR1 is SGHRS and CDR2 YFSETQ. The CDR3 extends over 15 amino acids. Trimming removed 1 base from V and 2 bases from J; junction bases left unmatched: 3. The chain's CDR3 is CASSLSDRATDTQYF. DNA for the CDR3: TGCGCCAGCAGCTTGTCGGACAGGGCCACAGATACGCAGTATTTT.